The source of this T cell receptor beta chain is a study of technical replicates of blood from a handful of donors. Trimming removed 6 bases from V and 5 bases from J; junction bases left unmatched: 10. Germline V gene data show CDR1 as MNHNS and CDR2 as SASEGT. This CDR3 has 15 amino acids. Some clones are missing from TCRdb's copy, which holds only in-frame ones; the method was immunoSEQ multiplex PCR. The sample consists of some 78,000 clones, approximately 93% of them appearing once. This TCR was sampled from a human donor in good health. The chain employs TRBV6-1 and TRBJ2-1; 7 bases fit TRBD2. Sequencing was performed on T cells isolated from PBMCs. This CDR3 is CASRDSGTTNNEQFF. The CDR3 DNA is TGTGCCAGCAGAGATTCCGGGACTACGAACAATGAGCAGTTCTTC.